The sequence of this T cell receptor (beta chain) was determined in a study of response to subunit inactivated influenza vaccine. Study outcomes and limitations: The study's authors posited that every seasonal influenza vaccination enlists few new T cells.

TCRdb ran MiXCR on the RT-PCR reads and lists one entry per CDR3 protein. The sample records roughly 500,000 distinct CDR3 sequences, around 25% being singletons. CDR3 length: 12 residues. The V and J ends lost 5 bases and 12 bases respectively, with 14 bases between them. Germline V lookup: CDR1 SGHTA, CDR2 FQGNSA. Of note for this clonotype: What it recognizes is unknown.

The chain couples TRBV7-2 to TRBJ2-1, with D perhaps matching TRBD1 or TRBD2 (5 bases each). The sequencing used CD4+ T cells sorted from PBMCs, collected 4 to 6 days after vaccination. This TCR was sampled from a man in his fifties or sixties who received an inactivated influenza vaccine. CDR3 loop: CASSPSGGRQFF. DNA of the CDR3: TGTGCCAGCAGCCCGAGTGGGGGTAGGCAGTTCTTC.